Following are 20 T cell receptor beta chains from one sample sequenced in a study of beta chain features in type 1 diabetes. The investigators reverse transcribed all of the isolated RNA, so they sequenced expressed TCRB transcripts. Profiled with immunoSEQ multiplex PCR; TCRdb holds only in-frame clones, not every one. The sample yields over 150,000 clones, 10% to 15% seen once. Sequencing used central memory CD4+ T cells from blood. The receptors were sampled from a woman aged 18-29 years in good health.

DNA for the CDR3: TGTGCCAGCAGGATGCCACCCGGCAATGAGCAGTTCTTC. Encoded protein: CASRMPPGNEQFF. The chain combines TRBV6-1 with TRBJ2-1; D gene uncertain. Looked up from germline, CDR1 is MNHNS and CDR2 is SASEGT. This CDR3 comprises 13 residues. The ends were cut back, 6 bases at V and 6 bases at J, with 12 bases in the middle.

The chain recombines TRBV30 with TRBJ2-1, with 9 bases aligning to TRBD2. Per the germline V gene, CDR1 is GTSNPN and CDR2 is SVGIG (reference sequence). The CDR3 has 15 amino acids. The J segment lost 6 bases and the V segment lost 5 bases, leaving 11 bases of the junction unmatched. The DNA for the CDR3 is TGTGCCTGGGGTAGCGGGAGATCATCCCGCAATGAGCAGTTCTTC. It encodes CAWGSGRSSRNEQFF.

This clone was detected only a few times. V usage is TRBV11-3 and J usage is TRBJ2-3, with D unresolved. With 4 bases removed from V and 5 bases from J, the gap between germline ends came to 4 bases. From germline, CDR1 is SGHNT and CDR2 YENEEA. This CDR3 is 11 amino acids long. DNA for the CDR3: TGTGCCAGCAGCTCGGGAGATACGCAGTATTTT. Its protein is CASSSGDTQYF. Complete variable domain (other parts from reference TRBV11-3 and TRBJ2-3): EAGVVQSPRYKIIEKKQPVAFWCNPISGHNTLYWYLQNLGQGPELLIRYENEEAVDDSQLPKDRFSAERLKGVDSTLKIQPAELGDSAVYLCASSSGDTQYFGPGTRLTVL.

This clone was seen a handful of times. This rearrangement joins TRBV9 to TRBJ2-1, with a tentative D call TRBD2 (5 bases). The CDR3 extends over 14 amino acids. Germline values: CDR1 SGDLS, CDR2 YYNGEE. The V and J ends lost 4 bases and 8 bases respectively, with 16 bases between them. CDR3 region: CASSLEVGEYEQFF. The CDR3 region has the DNA TGTGCCAGCAGCCTAGAGGTGGGAGAGTATGAGCAGTTCTTC.

This clone has more than one count but fewer than ten. The gene calls are TRBV29-1 and TRBJ2-1; perhaps TRBD1 as D (5 bases). From germline, CDR1 is SQVTM and CDR2 ANQGSEA. The CDR3 covers 14 residues. Trimming shortened V by 7 bases and J by 2 bases, and 15 bases separated the two germline ends. The CDR3 loop is CSARYDRAYNEQFF. CDR3 bases: TGCAGCGCCCGGTACGACAGAGCCTACAATGAGCAGTTCTTC.

A few counts support this clone. The chain links TRBV7-2 to TRBJ2-3, with TRBD1 matching 10 bases. Germline V gene sequence: CDR1 SGHTA, CDR2 FQGNSA. The CDR3 is 17 residues long. Germline trimming cut 1 base from V and 1 base from J; bases unmatched to any gene: 5. The CDR3 region is CASSLGLGTGGTDTQYF. CDR3 sequence (DNA): TGTGCCAGCAGCTTAGGCTTGGGGACAGGGGGCACAGATACGCAGTATTTT.

This clone came up a few times. Distinct nucleotide sequences in the sample also encode this CDR3. J is TRBJ2-3 and V is TRBV28, with 10 bases matching TRBD2. V lost 7 bases, J lost 1 base, and 8 bases stayed unmatched. CDR1 and CDR2 (germline): MDHEN, SYDVKM. CDR3 size: 16 residues. The CDR3 coding sequence is TGTGCCAGCATACGGCGGCTAGCGGGAGGCACAGATACGCAGTATTTT. This encodes CASIRRLAGGTDTQYF.

This chain joins TRBV30 and TRBJ1-1; a possible D gene is TRBD1 (5 bases). The CDR3 consists of 14 residues. In germline, CDR1 is GTSNPN, CDR2 SVGIG (reference sequence). V lost 0 bases, J lost 2 bases, and 10 bases lay in between. CDR3 in DNA: TGTGCCTGGAGTGTTTGGGGCTTCAACACTGAAGCTTTCTTT. Its translation: CAWSVWGFNTEAFF.

This clone was counted between two and nine times. The chain joins TRBV5-1 to TRBJ1-2; TRBD1 might be the D (6 bases). This CDR3 spans 14 amino acids. The V gene lost 0 bases and the J gene lost 6 bases, with 12 bases spanning the gap. In germline, CDR1 is SGHRS, CDR2 YFSETQ. This chain's CDR3 is CASSLVSGGNGYTF. CDR3 nucleotide sequence: TGCGCCAGCAGCTTGGTTAGCGGGGGCAATGGCTACACCTTC.

V is TRBV6-5 and J is TRBJ2-2; D is uncertain. The V gene's germline CDR1 is MNHEY and CDR2 SVGAGI. With 5 bases removed from V and 5 bases from J, the gap between germline ends came to 9 bases. CDR3 size: 13 residues. The CDR3: CASSKSRTGELFF. The CDR3 DNA reads as TGTGCCAGCAGTAAGTCGAGGACCGGGGAGCTGTTTTTT.

This clone came up a few times. This sequence joins TRBV5-1 and TRBJ1-2; perhaps TRBD1 as D (6 bases). The CDR3 has 15 amino acids. The V and J ends lost 2 bases and 6 bases respectively, with 17 bases between them. Germline-derived CDR1 and CDR2 are SGHRS and YFSETQ. The CDR3: CASSFTQGGMDGYTF. Here the CDR3 DNA reads TGCGCCAGCAGCTTTACACAGGGCGGCATGGATGGCTACACCTTC.

The chain carries TRBV6-5 and TRBJ2-5; no clear D. The germline V and J ends were trimmed by 0 bases and 2 bases, with 10 bases remaining between them. CDR1 is MNHEY, CDR2 SVGAGI, per germline. CDR3 length: 15 residues. DNA of the CDR3: TGTGCCAGCAGTTACTCGAGGCTCCCACAAGAGACCCAGTACTTC. Protein product: CASSYSRLPQETQYF.

This clone was seen only a few times. This sequence joins TRBV18 and TRBJ2-4; 8 positions agree with TRBD2. Unmatched junction bases numbered 6, after V lost 3 bases and J lost 2 bases. Germline CDR1 is KGHSH and CDR2 is LQKENI. There are 16 residues in the CDR3. CDR3 loop: CASSPAGGATKNIQYF. The CDR3 coding sequence is TGTGCCAGCTCACCCGCCGGGGGGGCTACCAAAAACATTCAGTACTTC.

This clone was seen more than once but under ten times. The chain employs TRBV7-8 and TRBJ2-6; TRBD1 matches at 10 bases. Per germline, CDR1 SGHVS and CDR2 FQNEAQ. The trim removed 3 bases at V and 0 bases at J, leaving 5 bases unmatched. The CDR3 is made up of 18 amino acids. This chain's CDR3 is CASSLRDRGFSGANVLTF. In DNA form, the CDR3 reads TGTGCCAGCAGCTTGCGGGACAGGGGATTCTCTGGGGCCAACGTCCTGACTTTC.

This clone appeared a few times. The chain is built from TRBV29-1 and TRBJ1-4; TRBD1 aligns across 9 bases. Trimming removed 6 bases from V and 6 bases from J; junction bases left unmatched: 5. The CDR3 sequence is 13 residues long. The V gene's germline CDR1 is SQVTM and CDR2 ANQGSEA. Written as DNA, the CDR3 is TGCAGCGTCCTTGGGACAGGGTATGAAAAACTGTTTTTT. Its translation: CSVLGTGYEKLFF.

This clone was detected a few times. V and J are TRBV14 and TRBJ2-5; 10 bases are shared with TRBD2. CDR1 SGHDN and CDR2 FVKESK come from the germline V gene. V lost 2 bases to trimming and J lost 5 bases; unmatched junction nucleotides: 5. The CDR3 has 15 residues. This chain's CDR3 is CASSQRLAGSETQYF. The CDR3, as DNA: TGTGCCAGCAGCCAACGACTAGCGGGCAGCGAGACCCAGTACTTC. The full variable domain, completed using reference TRBV14 and TRBJ2-5, is EAGVTQFPSHSVIEKGQTVTLRCDPISGHDNLYWYRRVMGKEIKFLLHFVKESKQDESGMPNNRFLAERTGGTYSTLKVQPAELEDSGVYFCASSQRLAGSETQYFGPGTRLLVL.

The chain carries TRBV2 and TRBJ1-2; 7 bases match TRBD1. Germline V lookup: CDR1 SNHLY, CDR2 FYNNEI. The CDR3 is 14 amino acids. J lost 0 bases, V lost 6 bases, and 4 bases had no gene match. CDR3 region: CASRGQNPNYGYTF. DNA for the CDR3: TGTGCCAGCAGGGGACAGAATCCTAACTATGGCTACACCTTC.

This clone was seen a handful of times. The V call is TRBV29-1, the J call TRBJ1-1; 7 bases are shared with TRBD1. Per germline, CDR1 SQVTM and CDR2 ANQGSEA. There are 14 residues in the CDR3. Trimming took 4 bases from V and 10 from J; bases not matched to a gene: 15. As DNA, the CDR3 is TGCAGCGTTGTAGCCCACAGGGGCGATGGGGTAGCTTTCTTT. Amino acid sequence: CSVVAHRGDGVAFF.

This clone has just a few counts. The chain links TRBV7-9 to TRBJ2-1; TRBD2 matches 13 bases. The CDR3 covers 18 residues. The V segment lost 5 bases and the J segment 4 bases; nucleotides outside the gene matches: 11. The germline gives CDR1 SEHNR, CDR2 FQNEAQ (reference sequence). For the CDR3, the DNA is TGTGCCAGCAGCCCTCCGGGACTAGCGGGACCCGCATACAATGAGCAGTTCTTC. It codes for CASSPPGLAGPAYNEQFF. Full variable domain (rest looked up from reference TRBV7-9 and TRBJ2-1): DTGVSQNPRHKITKRGQNVTFRCDPISEHNRLYWYRQTLGQGPEFLTYFQNEAQLEKSRLLSDRFSAERPKGSFSTLEIQRTEQGDSAMYLCASSPPGLAGPAYNEQFFGPGTRLTVL.

The CDR3 reads CASRDRRVIAGELFF. CDR3 DNA sequence: TGTGCCAGCAGGGACAGGAGGGTAATAGCCGGGGAGCTGTTTTTT. The chain couples TRBV11-2 to TRBJ2-2; possibly TRBD1 for D (7 bases). CDR3 length equals 15 residues. Looked up from germline, CDR1 is SGHAT and CDR2 is FQNNGV. V lost 6 bases and J 6 bases, leaving 17 bases between the germline ends. Full variable domain (missing parts from reference TRBV11-2 and TRBJ2-2): EAGVAQSPRYKIIEKRQSVAFWCNPISGHATLYWYQQILGQGPKLLIQFQNNGVVDDSQLPKDRFSAERLKGVDSTLKIQPAKLEDSAVYLCASRDRRVIAGELFFGEGSRLTVL.